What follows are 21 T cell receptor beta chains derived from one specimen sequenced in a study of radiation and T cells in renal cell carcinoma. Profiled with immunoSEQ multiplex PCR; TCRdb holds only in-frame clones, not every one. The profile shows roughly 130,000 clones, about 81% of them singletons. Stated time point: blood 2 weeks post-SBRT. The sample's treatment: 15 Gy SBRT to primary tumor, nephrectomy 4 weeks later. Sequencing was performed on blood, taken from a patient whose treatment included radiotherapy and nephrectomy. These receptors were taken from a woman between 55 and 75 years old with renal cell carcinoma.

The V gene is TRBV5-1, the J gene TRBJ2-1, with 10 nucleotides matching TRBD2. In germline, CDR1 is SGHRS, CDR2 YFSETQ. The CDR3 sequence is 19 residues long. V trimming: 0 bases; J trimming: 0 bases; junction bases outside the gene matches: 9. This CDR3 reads CASSLALAGGMSSYNEQFF. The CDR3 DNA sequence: TGCGCCAGCAGCTTGGCGTTAGCGGGGGGAATGAGCTCCTACAATGAGCAGTTCTTC. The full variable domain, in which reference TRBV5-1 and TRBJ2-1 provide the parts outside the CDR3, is KAGVTQTPRYLIKTRGQQVTLSCSPISGHRSVSWYQQTPGQGLQFLFEYFSETQRNKGNFPGRFSGRQFSNSRSEMNVSTLELGDSALYLCASSLALAGGMSSYNEQFFGPGTRLTVL.

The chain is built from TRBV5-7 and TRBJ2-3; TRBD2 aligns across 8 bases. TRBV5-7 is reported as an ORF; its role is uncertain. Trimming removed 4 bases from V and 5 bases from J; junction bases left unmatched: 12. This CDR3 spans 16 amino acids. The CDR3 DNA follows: TGTGCCAGCAGCCCTGAGAAGCGGGGGTGTGTAGATACGCAGTATTTT. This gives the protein CASSPEKRGCVDTQYF.

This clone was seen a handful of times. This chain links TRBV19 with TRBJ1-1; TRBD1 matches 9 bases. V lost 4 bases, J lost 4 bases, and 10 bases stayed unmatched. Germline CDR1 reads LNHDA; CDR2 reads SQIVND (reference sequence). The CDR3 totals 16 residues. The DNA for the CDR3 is TGTGCCAGTAGTACTCGGGACAGGGCTGGAGGCACTGAAGCTTTCTTT. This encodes CASSTRDRAGGTEAFF.

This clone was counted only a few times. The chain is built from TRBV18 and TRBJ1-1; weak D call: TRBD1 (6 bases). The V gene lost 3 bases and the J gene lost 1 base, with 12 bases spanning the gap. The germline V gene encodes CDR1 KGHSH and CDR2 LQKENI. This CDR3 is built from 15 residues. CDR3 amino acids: CASSPGGAENTEAFF. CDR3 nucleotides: TGTGCCAGCTCACCGGGGGGCGCGGAGAACACTGAAGCTTTCTTT.

CDR3 protein: CASREASGGLNTQYF. CDR3 DNA: TGCGCCAGCAGGGAGGCTAGCGGGGGGTTGAATACGCAGTATTTT. V is TRBV10-2 and J is TRBJ2-3; 11 nucleotides agree with TRBD2. Losses at the gene ends were 6 bases for V and 7 bases for J; bases not matched to a gene: 9. The CDR3 extends over 15 amino acids. Germline-derived CDR1 and CDR2 are WSHSY and SAAADI.

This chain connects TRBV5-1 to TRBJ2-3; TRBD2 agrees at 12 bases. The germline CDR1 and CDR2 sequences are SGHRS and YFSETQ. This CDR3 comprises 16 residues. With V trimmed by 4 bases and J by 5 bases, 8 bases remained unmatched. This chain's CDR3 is CASSPLLAGGEDTQYF. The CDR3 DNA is TGCGCCAGCAGCCCCCTACTAGCGGGGGGCGAAGATACGCAGTATTTT.

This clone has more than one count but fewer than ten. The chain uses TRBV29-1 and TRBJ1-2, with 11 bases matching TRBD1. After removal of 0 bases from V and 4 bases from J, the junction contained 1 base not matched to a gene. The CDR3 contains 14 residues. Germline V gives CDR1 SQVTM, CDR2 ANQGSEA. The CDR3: CSVEDGTGGYGYTF. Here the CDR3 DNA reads TGCAGCGTTGAAGACGGGACAGGGGGCTATGGCTACACCTTC.

DNA of the CDR3: TGTGCCAGCAGCATAACAGTGAGGCACGCTGAAGCTTTCTTT. Residues: CASSITVRHAEAFF. This rearrangement joins TRBV27 to TRBJ1-1; D is unclear. The CDR3 is 14 residues long. Germline V gene lookup returns CDR1 MNHEY and CDR2 SMNVEV (reference sequence). Deletions cut 6 bases from V and 6 bases from J, with 17 bases between.

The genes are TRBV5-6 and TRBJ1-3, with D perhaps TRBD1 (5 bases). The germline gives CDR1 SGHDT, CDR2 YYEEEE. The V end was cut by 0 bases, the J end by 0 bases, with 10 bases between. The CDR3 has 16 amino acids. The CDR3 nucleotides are TGTGCCAGCAGCTTGGTTGGGGCCCCCTCTGGAAACACCATATATTTT. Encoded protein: CASSLVGAPSGNTIYF.

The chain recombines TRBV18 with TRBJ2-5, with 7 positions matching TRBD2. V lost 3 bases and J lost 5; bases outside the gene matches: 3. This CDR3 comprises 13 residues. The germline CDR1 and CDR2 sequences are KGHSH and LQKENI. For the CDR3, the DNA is TGTGCCAGCTCACCGGGAGGGGAGGAGACCCAGTACTTC. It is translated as CASSPGGEETQYF.

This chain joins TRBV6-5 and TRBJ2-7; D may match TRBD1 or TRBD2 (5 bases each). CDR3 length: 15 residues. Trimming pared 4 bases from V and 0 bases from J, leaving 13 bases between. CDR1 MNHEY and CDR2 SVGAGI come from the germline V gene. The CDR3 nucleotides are TGTGCCAGCAGTTGGGGGTCACCGCGCTCCTACGAGCAGTACTTC. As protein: CASSWGSPRSYEQYF.

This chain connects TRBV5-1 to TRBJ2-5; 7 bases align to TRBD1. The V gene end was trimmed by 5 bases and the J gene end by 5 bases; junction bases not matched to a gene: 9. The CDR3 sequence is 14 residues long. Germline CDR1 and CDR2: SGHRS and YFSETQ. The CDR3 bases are TGCGCCAGCAGTCCAGGGGGAGTTGGGGAGACCCAGTACTTC. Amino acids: CASSPGGVGETQYF.

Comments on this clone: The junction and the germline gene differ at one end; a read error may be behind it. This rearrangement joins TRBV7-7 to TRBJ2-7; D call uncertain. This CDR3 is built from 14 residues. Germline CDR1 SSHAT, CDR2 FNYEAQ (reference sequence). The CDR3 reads CASSPNPDSYEQYF. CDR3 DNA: TGTGCTAGCAGCCCCAACCCCGACTCCTACGAGCAGTACTTC.

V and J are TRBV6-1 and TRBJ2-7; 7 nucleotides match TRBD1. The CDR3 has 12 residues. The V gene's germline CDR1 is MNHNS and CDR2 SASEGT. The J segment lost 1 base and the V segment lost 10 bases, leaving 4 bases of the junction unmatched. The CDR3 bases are TGTGCCACCGGGACAGATTCCTACGAGCAGTACTTC. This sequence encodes CATGTDSYEQYF.

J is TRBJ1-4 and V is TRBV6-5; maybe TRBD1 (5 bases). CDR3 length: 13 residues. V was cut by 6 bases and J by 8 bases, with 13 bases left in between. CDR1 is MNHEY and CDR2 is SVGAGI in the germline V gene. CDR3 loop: CASSARGVEKLFF. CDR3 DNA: TGTGCCAGCAGCGCGAGAGGGGTGGAAAAACTGTTTTTT.

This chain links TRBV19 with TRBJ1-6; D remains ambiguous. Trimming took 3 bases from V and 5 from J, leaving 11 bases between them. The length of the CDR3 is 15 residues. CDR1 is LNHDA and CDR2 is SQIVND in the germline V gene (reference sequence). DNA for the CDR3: TGTGCCAGTAGTATGGGGTCCTGGAATAATTCACCCCTCCACTTT. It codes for CASSMGSWNNSPLHF.

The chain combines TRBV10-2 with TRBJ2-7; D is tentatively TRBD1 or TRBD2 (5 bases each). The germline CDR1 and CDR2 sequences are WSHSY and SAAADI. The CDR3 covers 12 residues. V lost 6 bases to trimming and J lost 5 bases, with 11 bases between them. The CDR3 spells CASRGDLNEQYF. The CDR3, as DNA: TGCGCCAGCAGGGGGGATCTCAACGAGCAGTACTTC.

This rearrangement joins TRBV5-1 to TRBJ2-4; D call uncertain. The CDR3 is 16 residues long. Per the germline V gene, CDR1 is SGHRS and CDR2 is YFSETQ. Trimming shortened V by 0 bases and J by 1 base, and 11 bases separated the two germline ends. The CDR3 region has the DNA TGCGCCAGCAGCTTGGACAGCCTAGTGGCCAAAAACATTCAGTACTTC. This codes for CASSLDSLVAKNIQYF.

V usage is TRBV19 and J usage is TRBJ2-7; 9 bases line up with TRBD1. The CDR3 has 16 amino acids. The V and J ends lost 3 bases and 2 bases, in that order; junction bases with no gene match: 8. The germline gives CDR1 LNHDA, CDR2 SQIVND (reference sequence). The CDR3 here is CASSIRGTGITYEQYF. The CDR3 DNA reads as TGTGCCAGTAGTATCCGTGGGACAGGGATAACCTACGAGCAGTACTTC.

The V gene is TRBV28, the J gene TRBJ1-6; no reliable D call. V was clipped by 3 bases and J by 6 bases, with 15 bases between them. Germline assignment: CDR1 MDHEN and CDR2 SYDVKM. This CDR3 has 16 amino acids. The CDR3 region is CASSFDGNSGNSPLHF. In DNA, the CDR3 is TGTGCCAGCAGTTTTGATGGGAATTCGGGTAATTCACCCCTCCACTTT.

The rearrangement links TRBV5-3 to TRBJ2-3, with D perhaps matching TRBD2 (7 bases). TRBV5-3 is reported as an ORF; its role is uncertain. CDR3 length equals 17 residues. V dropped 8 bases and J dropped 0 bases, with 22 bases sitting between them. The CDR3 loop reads CASRLGGREPSTDTQYF. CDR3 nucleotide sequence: TGTGCCAGTCGCCTGGGGGGGCGCGAACCTAGCACAGATACGCAGTATTTT.